The 29 T cell receptor beta chains below come from one sample, sequenced in a study of blood T cell repertoires in COVID-19. Generated by immunoSEQ multiplex PCR, the TCRdb table keeps only in-frame clones and is missing some. This sample has over 100,000 clones, with under 90% found just once. The sample comprised peripheral blood. The receptors stem from a woman in her seventies with acute or convalescent COVID-19.

The chain employs TRBV18 and TRBJ2-7; 14 nucleotides line up with TRBD2. The CDR3 is 16 amino acids. Germline V gene lookup returns CDR1 KGHSH and CDR2 LQKENI. V shed 2 bases, J shed 1 base, and the junction held 1 base outside the gene matches. The CDR3 protein is CASSPRTSGGSYEQYF. The CDR3 nucleotides are TGTGCCAGCTCACCAAGGACTAGCGGGGGGTCCTACGAGCAGTACTTC.

In this sample, this clone turned up once. The J gene is TRBJ1-2, the V gene TRBV19; D may be TRBD1 (6 bases). This CDR3 spans 13 amino acids. Trimming stripped 5 bases from V and 4 bases from J, with 11 bases between. Germline lookup yields CDR1 LNHDA and CDR2 SQIVND (reference sequence). The CDR3 spells CASSPDRLYGYTF. DNA of the CDR3: TGTGCCAGTAGTCCTGACAGGCTCTATGGCTACACCTTC.

The chain links TRBV6-5 to TRBJ1-1, with unresolved D. The germline V gene has CDR1 MNHEY and CDR2 SVGAGI. V dropped 8 bases and J dropped 4 bases, with 11 bases sitting between them. The CDR3 totals 12 residues. CDR3 residues: CASARLGTEAFF. The CDR3 bases are TGTGCCAGCGCGAGGCTCGGCACTGAAGCTTTCTTT.

This clone was observed a few times. The chain has TRBV6-5 and TRBJ1-1; D may be TRBD1 (6 bases). V was pared by 4 bases and J by 4 bases, with 16 bases between. The CDR3 totals 15 residues. Germline values: CDR1 MNHEY, CDR2 SVGAGI. The CDR3 DNA is TGTGCCAGCAGTTCCGGACAGTTTGTAGGCACTGAAGCTTTCTTT. The encoded protein is CASSSGQFVGTEAFF.

The gene calls are TRBV11-2 and TRBJ2-1; possibly TRBD1 for D (6 bases). CDR1 SGHAT and CDR2 FQNNGV come from the germline V gene. The V end was cut by 5 bases, the J end by 8 bases, with 16 bases between. The CDR3 has 14 residues. CDR3 protein: CASSQRTAAHEQFF. The CDR3 DNA reads TGTGCCAGCAGCCAAAGGACAGCGGCCCATGAGCAGTTCTTC.

This sequence joins TRBV5-4 and TRBJ2-3; 9 nucleotides match TRBD1. The V segment lost 4 bases and the J segment 3 bases; nucleotides outside the gene matches: 6. Germline CDR1 reads SGHNT; CDR2 reads YYREEE (reference sequence). This CDR3 has 15 residues. CDR3 DNA: TGTGCCAGCAGCCGGGGGGACAGGGTGACAGATACGCAGTATTTT. Its translation is CASSRGDRVTDTQYF.

The V gene is TRBV5-1, the J gene TRBJ2-3; a possible D gene is TRBD1 (6 bases). Trimming removed 4 bases from V and 5 bases from J, with 8 bases in between. The CDR3 runs to 12 residues. Per germline, CDR1 SGHRS and CDR2 YFSETQ. The CDR3 bases are TGCGCCAGCAGCCGGGACATAGATACGCAGTATTTT. It is translated as CASSRDIDTQYF. Filled out from reference TRBV5-1 and TRBJ2-3, the complete variable domain reads KAGVTQTPRYLIKTRGQQVTLSCSPISGHRSVSWYQQTPGQGLQFLFEYFSETQRNKGNFPGRFSGRQFSNSRSEMNVSTLELGDSALYLCASSRDIDTQYFGPGTRLTVL.

This clone was counted a few times. The chain carries TRBV5-5 and TRBJ2-2; 8 bases match TRBD1. Germline V gene data show CDR1 as SGHKS and CDR2 as YYEKEE (reference sequence). The ends lost 4 bases at V and 7 bases at J; junction bases unmatched: 9. The CDR3 has 15 residues. Here the CDR3 reads CASSVAPGGSGELFF. The CDR3 coding sequence is TGTGCCAGCAGCGTGGCTCCAGGGGGCAGCGGGGAGCTGTTTTTT.

This chain connects TRBV7-8 to TRBJ2-3, with 8 nucleotides matching TRBD2. CDR1 SGHVS and CDR2 FQNEAQ come from the germline V gene. CDR3 length equals 15 residues. The J segment lost 0 bases and the V segment lost 5 bases, leaving 4 bases of the junction unmatched. The CDR3 DNA reads as TGTGCCAGCAGCCTAAGCGGGGGTAGCACAGATACGCAGTATTTT. It translates to CASSLSGGSTDTQYF.

The chain has TRBV6-5 and TRBJ2-3, with a possible D match to TRBD2 (6 bases). Germline lookup yields CDR1 MNHEY and CDR2 SVGAGI. The CDR3 extends over 15 amino acids. The V end was cut by 0 bases, the J end by 7 bases, with 14 bases between. The CDR3, as DNA: TGTGCCAGCAGTTACTCGAGATCCGGAGGGCATACGCAGTATTTT. Amino acid sequence: CASSYSRSGGHTQYF.

The rearrangement joins TRBV5-1 to TRBJ2-3; 8 bases match TRBD2. CDR3 size: 16 residues. The germline CDR1 and CDR2 sequences are SGHRS and YFSETQ. The V and J ends lost 0 bases and 4 bases, in that order; junction bases with no gene match: 7. The CDR3 DNA reads TGCGCCAGCAGCTTGGCTGCGGCGGGGGGCTCAGATACGCAGTATTTT. Protein sequence: CASSLAAAGGSDTQYF. Full variable domain (outside the CDR3, taken from reference TRBV5-1 and TRBJ2-3): KAGVTQTPRYLIKTRGQQVTLSCSPISGHRSVSWYQQTPGQGLQFLFEYFSETQRNKGNFPGRFSGRQFSNSRSEMNVSTLELGDSALYLCASSLAAAGGSDTQYFGPGTRLTVL.

The J gene is TRBJ2-1, the V gene TRBV5-1; D is perhaps TRBD2 (6 bases). The CDR3 spans 15 residues. Between the trimmed V and J ends, which lost 0 bases and 5 bases, there was a span of 12 bases. CDR1 is SGHRS and CDR2 is YFSETQ in the germline V gene. CDR3 sequence (DNA): TGCGCCAGCAGCTTGGCGGGGGAAGGCCACAATGAGCAGTTCTTC. This encodes CASSLAGEGHNEQFF.

This chain links TRBV29-1 with TRBJ2-1, with 9 bases identical to TRBD1. Germline V gives CDR1 SQVTM, CDR2 ANQGSEA. The length of the CDR3 is 12 residues. The V segment lost 7 bases and the J segment 7 bases; nucleotides outside the gene matches: 5. This chain's CDR3 is CSGGQGTNEQFF. The CDR3 nucleotides are TGCAGCGGGGGACAGGGTACAAATGAGCAGTTCTTC.

V and J are TRBV27 and TRBJ1-2; D may be TRBD1 (5 bases). V was pared by 0 bases and J by 7 bases, with 9 bases between. CDR3 length: 13 residues. CDR1 is MNHEY, CDR2 SMNVEV, per germline (reference sequence). CDR3 amino acids: CASSLSSGLGYTF. CDR3 coding DNA: TGTGCCAGCAGTTTATCCTCAGGGCTTGGCTACACCTTC.

This chain links TRBV15 with TRBJ1-1; maybe TRBD1 (6 bases). The CDR3 consists of 11 residues. Trimming removed 5 bases from V and 5 bases from J, with 6 bases in between. The germline gives CDR1 LNHNV, CDR2 YYDKDF (reference sequence). As DNA, the CDR3 is TGTGCCACCAGCCAGGGGACTGAAGCTTTCTTT. Encoded protein: CATSQGTEAFF. Based on the CDR3 plus reference TRBV15 and TRBJ1-1, the full variable domain is DAMVIQNPRYQVTQFGKPVTLSCSQTLNHNVMYWYQQKSSQAPKLLFHYYDKDFNNEADTPDNFQSRRPNTSFCFLDIRSPGLGDTAMYLCATSQGTEAFFGQGTRLTVV.

This sequence joins TRBV4-3 and TRBJ1-1, with D maybe TRBD1 (6 bases). The CDR3 has 15 residues. Between the trimmed V and J ends, which lost 1 base and 2 bases, there was a span of 11 bases. In germline, CDR1 is LGHNA, CDR2 YSLEER. The CDR3, as DNA: TGCGCCAGCAGCCAAGGTTGGACAGTCAACACTGAAGCTTTCTTT. Protein product: CASSQGWTVNTEAFF.

This chain joins TRBV5-1 and TRBJ2-3, with 7 nucleotides matching TRBD2. The CDR3 length is 14 residues. With V trimmed by 0 bases and J by 6 bases, 4 bases remained unmatched. Germline V gene lookup returns CDR1 SGHRS and CDR2 YFSETQ. Written as DNA, the CDR3 is TGCGCCAGCAGCTTGGGGGAGGGCGGGGATACGCAGTATTTT. Residues: CASSLGEGGDTQYF.

The rearrangement joins TRBV11-3 to TRBJ2-2, with 8 bases identical to TRBD2. Trimming cost V 0 bases and J 3 bases; bases outside gene matches: 9. The CDR3 has 18 amino acids. Germline V gene lookup returns CDR1 SGHNT and CDR2 YENEEA. The CDR3 region is CASSLEGGGGPDTGELFF. Written as DNA, the CDR3 is TGTGCCAGCAGCTTAGAAGGTGGCGGGGGGCCGGACACCGGGGAGCTGTTTTTT.

The chain joins TRBV24-1 to TRBJ2-6, with D tentatively TRBD2 (7 bases). Per the germline V gene, CDR1 is KGHDR and CDR2 is SFDVKD. CDR3 length: 19 residues. Trimming stripped 4 bases from V and 0 bases from J, with 18 bases between. CDR3 residues: CATSDPTGGHHSGANVLTF. As DNA, the CDR3 is TGTGCCACCAGTGACCCCACGGGGGGCCATCACTCTGGGGCCAACGTCCTGACTTTC.

The chain links TRBV15 to TRBJ2-1; D is uncertain. The ends were cut back, 7 bases at V and 3 bases at J, with 13 bases in the middle. The CDR3 consists of 14 residues. Looked up from germline, CDR1 is LNHNV and CDR2 is YYDKDF (reference sequence). Written as DNA, the CDR3 is TGTGCCACCAAACTGCGCCCGAGCTACAATGAGCAGTTCTTC. As protein: CATKLRPSYNEQFF.

The chain links TRBV30 to TRBJ1-5; the match to TRBD1 covers 8 bases. The J segment lost 5 bases and the V segment lost 7 bases, leaving 10 bases of the junction unmatched. There are 14 residues in the CDR3. Germline values: CDR1 GTSNPN, CDR2 SVGIG (reference sequence). CDR3 nucleotides: TGTGCCTCCTCGACAGGGGAACTCGATCAGCCCCAGCATTTT. Its translation is CASSTGELDQPQHF.

The rearrangement uses TRBV10-3 and TRBJ1-2; D ambiguous. The ends were cut back, 1 base at V and 3 bases at J, with 6 bases in the middle. Germline CDR1 reads ENHRY; CDR2 reads SYGVKD. The CDR3 covers 13 residues. The CDR3 DNA follows: TGTGCCATCAGTGAGTTAGAGTACTATGGCTACACCTTC. Its translation: CAISELEYYGYTF.

This rearrangement joins TRBV5-1 to TRBJ1-6, with D tentatively TRBD1 (6 bases). Trimming removed 4 bases from V and 7 bases from J, with 18 bases in between. The CDR3 is 16 amino acids. CDR1 and CDR2 (germline): SGHRS, YFSETQ. The CDR3 loop reads CASSPETGLRNSPLHF. The CDR3 region has the DNA TGCGCCAGCAGCCCGGAAACAGGGTTGAGAAATTCACCCCTCCACTTT.

This chain uses TRBV3-1 (or the pseudogene TRBV3-2) with TRBJ1-1, with 10 bases identical to TRBD1. This CDR3 has 17 amino acids. The ends lost 4 bases at V and 4 bases at J; junction bases unmatched: 12. Germline-derived CDR1 and CDR2 are LGHDT and YNNKEL (reference sequence). CDR3 region: CASSPNRDRGAGTEAFF. In DNA form, the CDR3 reads TGTGCCAGCAGCCCCAATCGGGACAGGGGTGCGGGCACTGAAGCTTTCTTT.

J is TRBJ1-1 and V is TRBV18; D is unresolved. Germline-derived CDR1 and CDR2 are KGHSH and LQKENI. The CDR3 is 13 amino acids. V was cut by 2 bases and J by 7 bases, with 11 bases left in between. The chain's CDR3 is CASSPVSNHEAFF. As DNA, the CDR3 is TGTGCCAGCTCACCAGTAAGCAACCATGAAGCTTTCTTT. Looking up the rest from reference TRBV18 and TRBJ1-1 gives the full variable domain: NAGVMQNPRHLVRRRGQEARLRCSPMKGHSHVYWYRQLPEEGLKFMVYLQKENIIDESGMPKERFSAEFPKEGPSILRIQQVVRGDSAAYFCASSPVSNHEAFFGQGTRLTVV.

The chain joins TRBV16 to TRBJ1-2; D gene uncertain. Trimming took 4 bases from V and 4 from J, leaving 13 bases between them. Germline-derived CDR1 and CDR2 are KGHSY and FQNENV. This CDR3 has 14 amino acids. Here the CDR3 DNA reads TGTGCCAGCAGCCGTCGGGAGGGAGCCTATGGCTACACCTTC. It yields the protein CASSRREGAYGYTF.

Comments on this clone: Other DNA sequences of this sample code for an identical CDR3. J is TRBJ2-7 and V is TRBV3-1 (or the pseudogene TRBV3-2), with TRBD2 as a possible D gene (6 bases). Trimming removed 1 base at V and 0 bases at J, with 10 bases between. CDR3 length: 15 residues. Germline V gives CDR1 LGHDT, CDR2 YNNKEL (reference sequence). The CDR3 loop is CASSQVGGPSYEQYF. DNA for the CDR3: TGTGCCAGCAGCCAAGTAGGAGGGCCCTCCTACGAGCAGTACTTC.

The chain recombines TRBV7-9 with TRBJ2-5, with TRBD1 matching over 7 bases. Germline-derived CDR1 and CDR2 are SEHNR and FQNEAQ (reference sequence). With V trimmed by 2 bases and J by 5 bases, 5 bases remained unmatched. The CDR3 extends over 14 amino acids. The DNA of the CDR3 is TGTGCCAGCAGCTTAACAGGGGCGCGGGAGACCCAGTACTTC. Translating gives CASSLTGARETQYF.

The rearrangement links TRBV6-7 to TRBJ2-7; D is unresolved. TRBV6-7 is known as an ORF, though its function is uncertain. V lost 6 bases, J lost 4 bases, and 7 bases lay in between. The CDR3 loop spans 11 amino acids. The CDR3 nucleotides are TGTGCCAGCAGATCTTTTTACGAGCAGTACGTC. Amino acid sequence: CASRSFYEQYV.